This T cell receptor (beta chain) was sequenced for a study of cytomegalovirus exposure and HLA in healthy donors. Background on the study: The Caucasian-associated ancestry cluster contained around four fifths of the approximately 390 genotyped donors. Study findings and constraints: Trimming of TCR beta V- and J-genes showed a link, identified in a later analysis, to a missense DCLRE1C variant. Reportedly, a later analysis found an Asian-associated ancestry cluster had fewer N-insertions than the approximately 670-donor mean.

As for this clone: Its target is not known.

Between the trimmed V and J ends, which lost 4 bases and 5 bases, there was a span of 12 bases. The CDR3 runs to 14 residues. Germline CDR1 SGHRS, CDR2 YFSETQ. PCR involved 60 Vbeta and 13 Jbeta primers. Clones were sequenced by immunoSEQ multiplex PCR, and TCRdb holds only the in-frame ones, with some missing. The sample consists of around 150,000 clones, more than 60% of them appearing once. V usage is TRBV5-1 and J usage is TRBJ1-4; D is perhaps TRBD1 (6 bases). Sequencing used PBMCs. This clonotype was sampled from an older woman in good health and CMV-seronegative. Written as DNA, the CDR3 is TGCGCCAGCAGCCCGGACAGCTCAAATGAAAAACTGTTTTTT. It is translated as CASSPDSSNEKLFF.